The TCR beta chain described here comes from a study of blood T cells in healthy people across ages. About the research overall: Capture via template switching afforded approximately one barcoded beta molecule per two T cells.

This clonotype has more than one count but fewer than ten. Through a sample-barcoded 5' primer and a J-beta primer mix, a second PCR was run for 7 to 11 cycles. TCRdb redid the calling of the 5' RACE reads with MiXCR, one entry per CDR3 protein. Of hundreds of thousands of distinct CDR3 sequences in the sample, roughly 21% were seen once. The CDR3 consists of 12 residues. Per germline, CDR1 SQVTM and CDR2 ANQGSEA. V was trimmed by 6 bases and J by 5 bases, leaving 13 bases between them. The V and J genes are TRBV29-1 and TRBJ1-1; perhaps TRBD1 as D (6 bases). The TCR originated in a man aged 65-85 years in good health. Input material: blood. CDR3 nucleotide sequence: TGCAGCGTAACAGGGCTCGGGACTGAAGCTTTCTTT. This gives the protein CSVTGLGTEAFF. The entire variable domain, with the rest obtained from reference TRBV29-1 and TRBJ1-1, is as follows: SAVISQKPSRDICQRGTSLTIQCQVDSQVTMMFWYRQQPGQSLTLIATANQGSEATYESGFVIDKFPISRPNLTFSTLTVSNMSPEDSSIYLCSVTGLGTEAFFGQGTRLTVV.